The 6 T cell receptor beta chains reported below all come from one sample, sequenced in a study of CD8 T cell repertoires and HIV-1 epitope variants. Sequencing was performed with immunoSEQ multiplex PCR; in TCRdb, only in-frame clones are kept and a portion is missing. The sample has 90,000 or so clones, roughly 80% seen once. Sequencing was done on a sample of uncultured baseline CD8+ T cells from peripheral blood mononuclear cells (PBMCs). All receptors come from a male donor with HIV.

The V gene is TRBV2, the J gene TRBJ2-2; 7 bases match TRBD1. Germline V gene lookup returns CDR1 SNHLY and CDR2 FYNNEI. This CDR3 region has 14 residues. After removal of 8 bases from V and 5 bases from J, the junction contained 8 bases not matched to a gene. The CDR3 DNA sequence: TGTGCCAGCCAGGAGACAGGGTTTACCGGGGAGCTGTTTTTT. This translates into CASQETGFTGELFF.

The CDR3 DNA reads TGTGCCAGCAGCTTGTTCACGAGGACTGAAGCTTTCTTT. It specifies CASSLFTRTEAFF. The genes are TRBV5-4 and TRBJ1-1; D is uncertain. Trimming shortened V by 1 base and J by 5 bases, and 9 bases separated the two germline ends. The CDR3 totals 13 residues. Germline values: CDR1 SGHNT, CDR2 YYREEE (reference sequence).

This clone was observed once. The chain is built from TRBV19 and TRBJ2-2, with a tentative D call TRBD2 (7 bases). Per germline, CDR1 LNHDA and CDR2 SQIVND (reference sequence). V dropped 5 bases and J dropped 5 bases, with 18 bases sitting between them. CDR3 length: 16 residues. For the CDR3, the DNA is TGTGCCAGTAGTGTACAGGGAGGGTGGGTAACCGGGGAGCTGTTTTTT. Residues: CASSVQGGWVTGELFF.

This clone was recorded a few times. In nucleotides, the CDR3 is TGCGCCAGCAGCCAGTGGAGGGGAGAGACCCAGTACTTC. This translates into CASSQWRGETQYF. The chain combines TRBV4-1 with TRBJ2-5, with D maybe TRBD2 (6 bases). CDR1 is MGHRA and CDR2 is YSYEKL in the germline V gene. This CDR3 spans 13 amino acids. The V and J ends lost 3 bases and 4 bases respectively, with 9 bases between them.

The genes are TRBV11-2 and TRBJ2-1; D unresolved. The V gene's germline CDR1 is SGHAT and CDR2 FQNNGV. V was cut by 0 bases and J by 7 bases, with 22 bases left in between. CDR3 length: 18 amino acids. CDR3 nucleotides: TGTGCCAGCAGCTTAGATGGTTCGGGTGGGGTAATGCAAAATGAGCAGTTCTTC. The encoded protein is CASSLDGSGGVMQNEQFF.

This clone appeared a few times. J is TRBJ2-1 and V is TRBV4-3, with no clear D. The germline gives CDR1 LGHNA, CDR2 YSLEER. V dropped 3 bases and J dropped 7 bases, with 13 bases sitting between them. The CDR3 sequence is 14 residues long. The CDR3 nucleotides read TGCGCCAGCAGCCACGTGCTCCTCAAGAATGAGCAGTTCTTC. Protein: CASSHVLLKNEQFF.